This T cell receptor beta chain was identified in a study of blood T cell repertoires in COVID-19. Study-level information: PBMCs, B-cell-depleted T cells, or T cells provided the cDNA or gDNA that made up the material.

In the authors' workflow: The authors estimated nucleated cell counts from reference gene primer amplification. Produced via immunoSEQ multiplex PCR; TCRdb's table is partial and in-frame only. That table supplies the V and J calls and clone size; D and trimming were determined from the DNA. The sample has nearly 25,000 clones; about 81% are singletons. V lost 0 bases and J lost 2; bases outside the gene matches: 6. The CDR3 is made up of 17 amino acids. From germline, CDR1 is LGHNA and CDR2 YNFKEQ. The chain couples TRBV4-2 to TRBJ2-4; 8 bases line up with TRBD1. The material sequenced was peripheral blood. The origin of this receptor is a human donor in a cohort sampled during active COVID-19. CDR3 sequence: CASSQEGTGGSKNIQYF. CDR3 bases: TGTGCCAGCAGCCAAGAAGGGACAGGAGGGTCCAAAAACATTCAGTACTTC.